This TCR beta chain was identified in a study of response to subunit inactivated influenza vaccine. This clonotype was observed at least ten times. Antigen specificity is unknown. MiXCR was run by TCRdb on the RT-PCR reads, yielding one entry per CDR3 protein. This sample carries some 520,000 distinct CDR3 sequences, 16% of them seen once, and the ten largest clones take less than 4%. General observations from the study: There was a suggestion from the authors that each seasonal influenza vaccination recruits few new T cells.

The CDR3 loop spans 13 amino acids. CDR1 is MDHEN, CDR2 SYDVKM, per germline. Trimming left V 4 bases short and J 2 bases short, with 7 bases between. Specimen: CD4+ T cells sorted from PBMCs, collected roughly 24 months after vaccination. The J gene is TRBJ2-3, the V gene TRBV28; D is ambiguous. This clonotype originated in a man in his fifties or sixties who received an inactivated influenza vaccine. The CDR3 nucleotides read TGTGCCAGCAGTTGGGCCAACACAGATACGCAGTATTTT. Protein: CASSWANTDTQYF.